The subject of this entry is one T cell receptor (beta chain). V trimming: 0 bases; J trimming: 4 bases; junction bases outside the gene matches: 2. In germline, CDR1 is PRHDT, CDR2 FYEKMQ (reference sequence). The CDR3 is made up of 14 amino acids. This sample is drawn from a study of Graves' ophthalmopathy and Graves' hyperthyroidism. Overall study context: The study drew peripheral blood at initial diagnosis, before any treatment.

Other autoimmune diseases, uncontrolled infections, pregnancy or lactation led to the exclusion of patients. PBMCs were density-gradient isolated from roughly 9.5 ml fresh blood. The authors amplified TCR beta CDR3 regions, and they did so from RNA transcripts for repertoire sequencing. RT-PCR was first run with HTBI primers, then multiplex PCR in a second round. Via MiXCR, TCRdb re-called the multiplex PCR reads, giving one row per CDR3 protein. The table lists fewer than 650,000 distinct CDR3 sequences, about a fifth of them singletons. The source is a woman between 18 and 29 years old with stable Graves' hyperthyroidism. Some clones in this sample may be carry-over from other donors' samples. The chain links TRBV13 to TRBJ2-7; 8 bases are shared with TRBD2. Material for sequencing was peripheral blood. CDR3 in DNA: TGTGCCAGCAGCTTAGGGCGGGGGGAATACGAGCAGTACTTC. It codes for CASSLGRGEYEQYF.